This passage covers 12 T cell receptor beta chains from one sample sequenced in a study of cytomegalovirus exposure and HLA in healthy donors. PCR was performed using 60 Vbeta and 13 Jbeta primers. Only in-frame clones appear in the TCRdb table, and some are missing; sequencing was by immunoSEQ multiplex PCR. The data contain about 94,000 clones, around 73% of them singletons. Sequencing was done on a sample of PBMCs. The receptors derive from a woman in her sixties or seventies in good health and CMV-seronegative.

This clone was counted between two and nine times. This chain links TRBV4-1 with TRBJ1-1; unclear D gene. The ends were cut back, 1 base at V and 4 bases at J, with 7 bases in the middle. The CDR3 is made up of 13 amino acids. The V gene's germline CDR1 is MGHRA and CDR2 YSYEKL. The CDR3 nucleotides are TGCGCCAGCAGCCAAGCGGTTCGCACTGAAGCTTTCTTT. It translates to CASSQAVRTEAFF.

The rearrangement uses TRBV7-2 and TRBJ2-2; the D gene is possibly TRBD2 (6 bases). This CDR3 is 16 amino acids long. V was trimmed by 0 bases and J by 1 base, leaving 9 bases between them. Germline loops: CDR1 SGHTA, CDR2 FQGNSA. The CDR3 DNA reads as TGTGCCAGCAGCTTAGCCCGGCGGGAGAACACCGGGGAGCTGTTTTTT. Encoded protein: CASSLARRENTGELFF.

This clone appeared once. This chain uses TRBV2 with TRBJ2-7; 14 bases fit TRBD2. Germline CDR1 is SNHLY and CDR2 is FYNNEI. V gave up 7 bases and J gave up 1 base; unmatched junction bases: 9. The CDR3 has 17 amino acids. This CDR3 is CASKGLAGGGKSYEQYF. CDR3 DNA: TGTGCCAGCAAAGGACTAGCGGGAGGCGGGAAGTCCTACGAGCAGTACTTC.

The chain is built from TRBV28 and TRBJ2-7; 10 bases line up with TRBD2. Unmatched junction bases numbered 3, after V lost 2 bases and J lost 2 bases. The V gene's germline CDR1 is MDHEN and CDR2 SYDVKM. The CDR3 consists of 15 residues. In DNA, the CDR3 is TGTGCCAGCAGTTTAGGAGCGGGAGGGACCTACGAGCAGTACTTC. Translating it yields CASSLGAGGTYEQYF.

The gene calls are TRBV6-5 and TRBJ1-5; D uncertain. Germline V CDR1 and CDR2: MNHEY, SVGAGI. There are 12 residues in the CDR3. V was clipped by 4 bases and J by 9 bases, with 10 bases between them. The CDR3 region has the DNA TGTGCCAGCAGTTCCGTACGGGGGCCCCAGCATTTT. Its protein product is CASSSVRGPQHF.

V usage is TRBV5-1 and J usage is TRBJ2-5; D possibly corresponds to TRBD1 (5 bases). The V gene's germline CDR1 is SGHRS and CDR2 YFSETQ. V was cut by 2 bases and J by 1 base, with 12 bases left in between. The length of the CDR3 is 15 residues. In nucleotides, the CDR3 is TGCGCCAGCAGCTTTGGCAGGGTTTCCCAAGAGACCCAGTACTTC. Translating it yields CASSFGRVSQETQYF.

This clone was counted a few times. This sequence joins TRBV6-5 and TRBJ2-7, with D possibly matching TRBD1 (6 bases). V lost 4 bases to trimming and J lost 2 bases, with 12 bases between them. The CDR3 consists of 14 residues. The germline V gene encodes CDR1 MNHEY and CDR2 SVGAGI. The CDR3 DNA follows: TGTGCCAGCAGTTCGGACAGCGAAACCTACGAGCAGTACTTC. Translated, it gives CASSSDSETYEQYF.

The J gene is TRBJ1-4, the V gene TRBV30; no clear D. From germline, CDR1 is GTSNPN and CDR2 SVGIG (reference sequence). CDR3 length: 16 residues. The V end was cut by 4 bases, the J end by 0 bases, with 15 bases between. In nucleotides, the CDR3 is TGTGCCTGGAACGGACTTGGGGATGCAACTAATGAAAAACTGTTTTTT. Its protein product is CAWNGLGDATNEKLFF.

The J gene is TRBJ2-7, the V gene TRBV6-1, with D perhaps matching TRBD1 (6 bases). The CDR3 totals 18 residues. The V gene lost 2 bases and the J gene lost 0 bases, with 20 bases spanning the gap. Per the germline V gene, CDR1 is MNHNS and CDR2 is SASEGT. The CDR3 bases are TGTGCCAGCAGTGAATACCTACTACAGGGCCTTATCTCCTACGAGCAGTACTTC. As protein: CASSEYLLQGLISYEQYF.

This clone appeared a few times. V and J are TRBV28 and TRBJ2-1, with D tentatively TRBD2 (5 bases). Trimming pared 10 bases from V and 15 bases from J, leaving 25 bases between. Germline V gene sequence: CDR1 MDHEN, CDR2 SYDVKM. The CDR3 has 13 amino acids. CDR3 DNA: TGTGCCACCATGAGGACTGGAATCGTCGTCTGGTTCTTC. This translates into CATMRTGIVVWFF.

The rearrangement uses TRBV27 and TRBJ1-2; no clear D gene. Germline values: CDR1 MNHEY, CDR2 SMNVEV (reference sequence). There are 13 residues in the CDR3. Trimming left V 4 bases short and J 8 bases short, with 14 bases between. The CDR3 loop is CASSSPLLEGYTF. In DNA form, the CDR3 reads TGTGCCAGCAGTTCGCCGCTGCTCGAGGGCTACACCTTC.

The chain joins TRBV7-2 to TRBJ2-6, with TRBD2 as a possible D gene (6 bases). V lost 4 bases and J 0 bases, leaving 13 bases between the germline ends. CDR3 length equals 17 residues. Germline CDR1 and CDR2: SGHTA and FQGNSA. CDR3 region: CASSSPPGVSGANVLTF. CDR3 bases: TGTGCCAGCAGCTCCCCCCCGGGGGTCTCTGGGGCCAACGTCCTGACTTTC.